The 25 T cell receptor beta chains reported below all come from one sample, sequenced in a study of cytomegalovirus exposure and HLA in healthy donors. A multiplex PCR was run with 60 Vbeta primers and 13 Jbeta primers. The data were produced by immunoSEQ multiplex PCR, yet TCRdb's version contains in-frame clones alone and is incomplete. The sample lists roughly 190,000 clones; over 9.5% were seen once. The sample consisted of PBMCs. These TCRs come from a middle-aged man in good health and CMV-seropositive.

The genes are TRBV6-6 and TRBJ2-7; D uncertain. CDR1 is MNHNY and CDR2 is SVGAGI in the germline V gene (reference sequence). The CDR3 is 13 residues long. The V end lost 6 bases, the J end lost 3 bases, and 12 bases lay between the germline ends. The CDR3 DNA follows: TGTGCCAGCAGGCCCGCAGGCCTCTACGAGCAGTACGTC. Translating gives CASRPAGLYEQYV.

This clone was observed a handful of times. The chain has TRBV28 and TRBJ2-5, with 9 bases that match TRBD1. V lost 2 bases, J lost 0 bases, and 1 base stayed unmatched. CDR3 size: 15 residues. CDR1 is MDHEN, CDR2 SYDVKM, per germline. The DNA of the CDR3 is TGTGCCAGCAGTTTAGGGACAGGGTACCAAGAGACCCAGTACTTC. The encoded protein is CASSLGTGYQETQYF.

This chain uses TRBV11-3 with TRBJ1-6, with D maybe TRBD1 (5 bases). Per the germline V gene, CDR1 is SGHNT and CDR2 is YENEEA. The CDR3 is 14 residues long. The V and J ends lost 4 bases and 6 bases respectively, with 10 bases between them. This CDR3 is CASSSWQGNSPLHF. DNA of the CDR3: TGTGCCAGCAGCTCATGGCAGGGTAATTCACCCCTCCACTTT. Looking up the rest from reference TRBV11-3 and TRBJ1-6 gives the full variable domain: EAGVVQSPRYKIIEKKQPVAFWCNPISGHNTLYWYLQNLGQGPELLIRYENEEAVDDSQLPKDRFSAERLKGVDSTLKIQPAELGDSAVYLCASSSWQGNSPLHFGNGTRLTVT.

This clone has only a few counts. The V gene is TRBV4-3, the J gene TRBJ2-3; D may be TRBD2 (7 bases). The germline gives CDR1 LGHNA, CDR2 YSLEER. V was pared by 2 bases and J by 3 bases, with 18 bases between. This CDR3 has 17 amino acids. The CDR3 protein is CASSQSEGGVPTDTQYF. Here the CDR3 DNA reads TGCGCCAGCAGCCAATCAGAGGGGGGGGTTCCTACAGATACGCAGTATTTT.

This clone occurred a few times. The chain links TRBV6-5 to TRBJ2-7; 9 bases are a match to TRBD1. There are 13 residues in the CDR3. With V trimmed by 5 bases and J by 7 bases, 6 bases remained unmatched. The germline CDR1 and CDR2 sequences are MNHEY and SVGAGI. CDR3 in amino acids: CASSPGTGREQYV. DNA of the CDR3: TGTGCCAGCAGTCCCGGGACAGGGCGGGAGCAGTACGTC.

This clone has only a few counts. The chain couples TRBV19 to TRBJ2-7, with TRBD1 matching 8 bases. CDR1 is LNHDA and CDR2 is SQIVND in the germline V gene (reference sequence). Unmatched junction bases numbered 6, after V lost 0 bases and J lost 2 bases. The CDR3 loop spans 16 amino acids. This chain's CDR3 is CASSIDADRETYEQYV. The CDR3 nucleotides are TGTGCCAGTAGTATAGACGCGGACAGGGAGACCTACGAGCAGTACGTC.

This clone was counted a few times. V usage is TRBV12-1 and J usage is TRBJ2-7; TRBD2, the table's D call, lacks a check against the DNA. TRBV12-1 is described as a pseudogene. The length of the CDR3 is 12 residues. The CDR3: CASPGESYEQYF. The CDR3 nucleotides are TGTGCCAGCCCGGGGGAATCCTACGAGCAGTACTTC.

The chain is built from TRBV11-3 and TRBJ2-5, with a tentative D call TRBD1 (5 bases). Trimming pared 1 base from V and 1 base from J, leaving 13 bases between. CDR3 size: 16 residues. Germline CDR1 and CDR2: SGHNT and YENEEA. The CDR3 region is CASSLGVGRPQETQYF. Written as DNA, the CDR3 is TGTGCCAGCAGCTTAGGGGTGGGGCGGCCCCAAGAGACCCAGTACTTC.

This clone appeared a few times. V gene TRBV12-5 combines with J gene TRBJ1-2, with TRBD1 identical over 7 bases. J was trimmed by 2 bases and V by 4 bases; bases with no gene match: 7. From germline, CDR1 is LGHNT and CDR2 FRNRAP. The CDR3 is made up of 15 amino acids. In DNA, the CDR3 is TGTGCTAGTGGTTGGGGACAGAGGACAAACTATGGCTACACCTTC. It translates to CASGWGQRTNYGYTF. The variable domain in full, with the rest retrieved from reference TRBV12-5 and TRBJ1-2, is DARVTQTPRHKVTEMGQEVTMRCQPILGHNTVFWYRQTMMQGLELLAYFRNRAPLDDSGMPKDRFSAEMPDATLATLKIQPSEPRDSAVYFCASGWGQRTNYGYTFGSGTRLTVV.

This clone has only a few counts. Other DNA sequences in this specimen translate into the identical CDR3. V and J are TRBV7-2 and TRBJ1-2; tentative D call: TRBD1 (6 bases). Germline V gene data show CDR1 as SGHTA and CDR2 as FQGNSA. V lost 5 bases and J lost 5, with 9 bases in between. The CDR3 extends over 12 amino acids. The CDR3 loop is CASSLTGYGYTF. The CDR3 DNA follows: TGTGCCAGCAGCCTAACAGGGTATGGCTACACCTTC.

In its sample, this clone was seen a few times. The V and J genes are TRBV5-1 and TRBJ1-1, with 9 bases lining up with TRBD1. J was trimmed by 3 bases and V by 7 bases; bases with no gene match: 10. The CDR3 sequence is 15 residues long. In germline, CDR1 is SGHRS, CDR2 YFSETQ. The CDR3 region has the DNA TGCGCCAGCCGTATTGAAACAGGGGGCTACACTGAAGCTTTCTTT. Its protein is CASRIETGGYTEAFF.

The chain joins TRBV18 to TRBJ2-2; TRBD1 matches at 7 bases. Per the germline V gene, CDR1 is KGHSH and CDR2 is LQKENI. Trimming cost V 2 bases and J 0 bases; bases outside gene matches: 3. There are 16 residues in the CDR3. The chain's CDR3 is CASSPGQGANTGELFF. As DNA, the CDR3 is TGTGCCAGCTCACCAGGGCAGGGGGCGAACACCGGGGAGCTGTTTTTT.

This clone was recorded a few times. The rearrangement joins TRBV21-1 to TRBJ1-1. TRBV21-1 is a known pseudogene. This CDR3 has 13 amino acids. The DNA for the CDR3 is TGTGCCAGCAGCAAAGGGGGAGACACTGAAGCTTTCTTT. Amino acid sequence: CASSKGGDTEAFF.

In its sample, this clone was seen a few times. The chain recombines TRBV29-1 with TRBJ2-7; tentative D call: TRBD1 (6 bases). Germline values: CDR1 SQVTM, CDR2 ANQGSEA. V was cut by 7 bases and J by 3 bases, with 13 bases left in between. CDR3 length equals 12 residues. The CDR3 region is CSARDTDYEQYF. The CDR3 nucleotides are TGCAGCGCCCGGGACACCGACTACGAGCAGTACTTC.

The chain has TRBV27 and TRBJ1-2; TRBD1 aligns across 7 bases. This CDR3 is 14 amino acids long. In germline, CDR1 is MNHEY, CDR2 SMNVEV (reference sequence). The ends lost 6 bases at V and 7 bases at J; junction bases unmatched: 11. As DNA, the CDR3 is TGTGCCAGCAGGAGACAGGGTTTGGGCGGTGGCTACACCTTC. This codes for CASRRQGLGGGYTF.

The rearrangement links TRBV13 to TRBJ2-7; 7 bases fit TRBD1. Germline loops: CDR1 PRHDT, CDR2 FYEKMQ (reference sequence). Trimming cost V 1 base and J 4 bases; bases outside gene matches: 7. The CDR3 has 15 residues. Written as DNA, the CDR3 is TGTGCCAGCAGCTTAGAGGGGCTACAGGGGTACGAGCAGTACTTC. Translated, it gives CASSLEGLQGYEQYF.

The rearrangement joins TRBV7-2 to TRBJ1-2, with no clear D. V was clipped by 6 bases and J by 8 bases, with 16 bases between them. This CDR3 has 13 residues. Germline assignment: CDR1 SGHTA and CDR2 FQGNSA. CDR3 amino acids: CASSFSVWEGYTF. The CDR3 DNA reads TGTGCCAGCAGTTTTAGCGTCTGGGAAGGCTACACCTTC.

This clone was picked up a small number of times. This sequence joins TRBV14 and TRBJ2-7; 7 bases fit TRBD2. Trimming removed 1 base from V and 5 bases from J; junction bases left unmatched: 11. The CDR3 is made up of 16 amino acids. CDR1 and CDR2 (germline): SGHDN, FVKESK. The CDR3 DNA is TGTGCCAGCAGCCAAGCTCACGGACTAGGGACGAACGAGCAGTACGTC. Translated, it gives CASSQAHGLGTNEQYV.

The V call is TRBV7-2, the J call TRBJ2-1, with 7 bases fitting TRBD2. CDR3 length: 15 residues. Germline lookup yields CDR1 SGHTA and CDR2 FQGNSA. Trimming at V came to 6 bases and at J to 4 bases, leaving 9 bases not matched to a gene. CDR3 residues: CASSSLADSYNEQFF. The CDR3 DNA reads TGTGCCAGCAGTTCCCTAGCGGATTCTTACAATGAGCAGTTCTTC.

This clone was seen a few times. V gene TRBV4-3 combines with J gene TRBJ2-7, with 9 bases identical to TRBD1. CDR1 and CDR2 from the germline V gene are LGHNA and YSLEER. The CDR3 is 16 amino acids. V gave up 3 bases and J gave up 4 bases; unmatched junction bases: 10. This CDR3 is CASSQAVTGGIYEQYF. DNA of the CDR3: TGCGCCAGCAGCCAGGCTGTAACAGGGGGCATATACGAGCAGTACTTC.

This clone was seen a few times. The chain joins TRBV5-1 to TRBJ1-5; TRBD1 might be the D (6 bases). V shed 4 bases and J shed 5 bases, with 19 bases lying between them. Germline loops: CDR1 SGHRS, CDR2 YFSETQ. CDR3 size: 16 residues. Here the CDR3 reads CASSPGVGPFDQPQHF. The CDR3 DNA reads as TGCGCCAGCAGCCCAGGGGTGGGGCCCTTCGATCAGCCCCAGCATTTT.

V usage is TRBV5-4 and J usage is TRBJ1-2; D is possibly TRBD1 (5 bases). Germline-derived CDR1 and CDR2 are SGHNT and YYREEE (reference sequence). This CDR3 spans 13 amino acids. The V gene lost 1 base and the J gene lost 3 bases, with 7 bases spanning the gap. The CDR3 protein is CASSLRGDYGYTF. In DNA form, the CDR3 reads TGTGCCAGCAGCTTGAGGGGCGACTATGGCTACACCTTC.

The rearrangement joins TRBV19 to TRBJ2-7, with 8 bases matching TRBD2. The CDR3 sequence is 15 residues long. The ends lost 5 bases at V and 3 bases at J; junction bases unmatched: 9. Germline lookup yields CDR1 LNHDA and CDR2 SQIVND (reference sequence). For the CDR3, the DNA is TGTGCCAGTAGTTCCAGGGCGGGAGGAGTCTACGAGCAGTACGTC. Protein: CASSSRAGGVYEQYV.

The V gene is TRBV11-2, the J gene TRBJ2-3; 8 nucleotides line up with TRBD2. Germline V gene sequence: CDR1 SGHAT, CDR2 FQNNGV. Germline trimming cut 0 bases from V and 4 bases from J; bases unmatched to any gene: 3. This CDR3 comprises 15 residues. The CDR3 sequence: CASSLEGTSSDTQYF. CDR3 in DNA: TGTGCCAGCAGCTTAGAGGGGACTAGTTCAGATACGCAGTATTTT.

There are a few counts of this clone. CDR3 loop: CASGPRGIYGGYTF. CDR3 DNA: TGTGCTAGTGGTCCGCGGGGCATCTATGGAGGCTACACCTTC. The chain joins TRBV12-5 to TRBJ1-2; a possible D gene is TRBD1 (5 bases). Looked up from germline, CDR1 is LGHNT and CDR2 is FRNRAP. CDR3 length: 14 residues. Between the trimmed V and J ends, which lost 5 bases and 8 bases, there was a span of 18 bases.